This T cell receptor beta chain was observed in a study of blood T cell repertoires in COVID-19. Overall study context: The origin of the acute and convalescent COVID-19 samples was the United States, Italy and Spain. PBMCs, B-cell-depleted T cells, or T cells were the source of the cDNA or gDNA that made up the material.

In the original processing: The authors estimated nucleated cell counts from reference gene primer amplification. The assay was immunoSEQ multiplex PCR, and TCRdb's table has in-frame clones only and misses some. The V and J calls and clone size come from that table; D and trimming were worked out from the DNA. The data contain some 110,000 clones, over 75% of them singletons. The germline V and J ends were trimmed by 7 bases and 7 bases, with 14 bases remaining between them. Germline-derived CDR1 and CDR2 are LNHDA and SQIVND (reference sequence). CDR3 length: 13 residues. The sequencing sample was made of peripheral blood. V usage is TRBV19 and J usage is TRBJ1-5; TRBD1 might be the D (6 bases). The TCR was taken from a man in his forties or fifties with acute or convalescent COVID-19. In DNA, the CDR3 is TGTGCCAGTACCACCAGGGGAGAACAGCCCCAGCATTTT. Translation: CASTTRGEQPQHF.